This TCR beta chain comes out of a study of blood T cell repertoires in COVID-19. Sequenced by immunoSEQ multiplex PCR; TCRdb stores in-frame clones only, minus some. The sample consists of over 50,000 clones, approximately 88% of them appearing once. V was cut by 4 bases and J by 1 base, with 5 bases left in between. This CDR3 spans 13 amino acids. Germline assignment: CDR1 SNHLY and CDR2 FYNNEI. This clonotype was obtained from a man aged 55 to 70 with COVID-19, enrolled during active disease. V is TRBV2 and J is TRBJ1-5, with D unresolved. Sequencing input: peripheral blood. Written as DNA, the CDR3 is TGTGCCAGCAGTGTCTCGAGCAATCAGCCCCAGCATTTT. Its translation is CASSVSSNQPQHF.